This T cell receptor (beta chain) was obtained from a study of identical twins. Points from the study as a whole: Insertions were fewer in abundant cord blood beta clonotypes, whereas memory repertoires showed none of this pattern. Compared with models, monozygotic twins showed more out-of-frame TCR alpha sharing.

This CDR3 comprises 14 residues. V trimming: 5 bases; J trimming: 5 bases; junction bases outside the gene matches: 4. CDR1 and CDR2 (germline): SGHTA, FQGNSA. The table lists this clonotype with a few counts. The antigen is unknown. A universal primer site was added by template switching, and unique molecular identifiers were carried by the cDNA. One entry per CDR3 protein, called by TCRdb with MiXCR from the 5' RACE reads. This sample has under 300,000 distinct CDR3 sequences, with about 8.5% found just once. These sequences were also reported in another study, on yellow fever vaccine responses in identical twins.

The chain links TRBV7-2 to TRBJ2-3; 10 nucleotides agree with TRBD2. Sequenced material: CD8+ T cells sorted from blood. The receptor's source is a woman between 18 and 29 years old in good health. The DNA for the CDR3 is TGTGCCAGCAGCCAACGACTAGCGGGAGATACGCAGTATTTT. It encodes CASSQRLAGDTQYF. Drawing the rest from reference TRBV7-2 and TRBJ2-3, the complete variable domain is GAGVSQSPSNKVTEKGKDVELRCDPISGHTALYWYRQSLGQGLEFLIYFQGNSAPDKSGLPSDRFSAERTGGSVSTLTIQRTQQEDSAVYLCASSQRLAGDTQYFGPGTRLTVL.